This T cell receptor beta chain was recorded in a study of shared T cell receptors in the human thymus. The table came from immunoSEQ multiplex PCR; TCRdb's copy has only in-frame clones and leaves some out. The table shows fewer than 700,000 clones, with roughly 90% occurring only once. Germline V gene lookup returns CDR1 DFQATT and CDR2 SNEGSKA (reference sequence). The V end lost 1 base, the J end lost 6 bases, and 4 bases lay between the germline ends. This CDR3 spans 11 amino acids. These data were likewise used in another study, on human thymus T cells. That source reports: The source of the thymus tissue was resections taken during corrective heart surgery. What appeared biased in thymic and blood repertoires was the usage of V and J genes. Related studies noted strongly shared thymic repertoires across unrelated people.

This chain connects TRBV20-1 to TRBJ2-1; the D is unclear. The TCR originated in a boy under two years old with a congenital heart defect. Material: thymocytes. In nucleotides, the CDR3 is TGCAGTGCTAGAGTCGGCAATGAGCAGTTCTTC. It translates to CSARVGNEQFF.